The 24 T cell receptor beta chains presented below share a single source sample, sequenced in a study of T cell repertoires in cytomegalovirus infection. From the reads, TCRdb called clonotypes with MiXCR, one entry per CDR3 protein. Of approximately 750,000 distinct CDR3 sequences detected, less than 40% appear once; the ten largest clones hold 2.5% to 3%. The sample consisted of PBMCs. Receptor source: a human donor in good health (CMV status not recorded). Some clones in this sample may be carry-over from other donors' samples.

CDR3 sequence (DNA): TGCAGCGTTGAAGATCTTCCCGAATTCCAAACCTACAATGAGCAGTTCTTC. Protein sequence: CSVEDLPEFQTYNEQFF. V usage is TRBV29-1 and J usage is TRBJ2-1; D not certain. V was cut by 0 bases and J by 2 bases, with 17 bases left in between. This CDR3 has 17 amino acids. In germline, CDR1 is SQVTM, CDR2 ANQGSEA.

This clonotype was seen a few times. This rearrangement joins TRBV30 to TRBJ1-2, with 7 bases aligning to TRBD1. The CDR3 totals 15 residues. With 8 bases clipped from V and 4 bases from J, the junction kept 16 bases outside the gene matches. Germline CDR1 reads GTSNPN; CDR2 reads SVGIG (reference sequence). The CDR3 reads CAALGQGEFIYGYTF. CDR3 in DNA: TGTGCCGCCCTAGGCCAGGGGGAGTTTATCTATGGCTACACCTTC.

The V gene is TRBV14, the J gene TRBJ2-7, with TRBD2 matching 11 bases. The germline CDR1 and CDR2 sequences are SGHDN and FVKESK. The trim removed 4 bases at V and 3 bases at J, leaving 2 bases unmatched. The length of the CDR3 is 14 residues. The CDR3 nucleotides are TGTGCCAGCAGCCCCCTAGCGGGAGGCTACGAGCAGTACTTC. Amino acids: CASSPLAGGYEQYF.

This clonotype was detected a few times. V and J are TRBV7-8 and TRBJ2-1; the D gene is possibly TRBD2 (6 bases). Trimming cost V 6 bases and J 4 bases, with 16 bases left between them. CDR3 length equals 15 residues. The germline V gene has CDR1 SGHVS and CDR2 FQNEAQ. The CDR3 protein is CASRFLEGLYNEQFF. The CDR3 DNA reads TGTGCCAGCAGGTTTCTAGAAGGACTATACAATGAGCAGTTCTTC.

This rearrangement joins TRBV4-1 to TRBJ1-4; 9 positions agree with TRBD1. This CDR3 has 15 amino acids. Germline lookup yields CDR1 MGHRA and CDR2 YSYEKL. V shed 1 base, J shed 5 bases, and the junction held 2 bases outside the gene matches. DNA of the CDR3: TGCGCCAGCAGCCAAGCCGGGACAGGGAATGAAAAACTGTTTTTT. Translating gives CASSQAGTGNEKLFF.

The chain links TRBV28 to TRBJ1-2, with TRBD1 identical over 8 bases. The V gene's germline CDR1 is MDHEN and CDR2 SYDVKM. V lost 4 bases, J lost 5 bases, and 6 bases stayed unmatched. The length of the CDR3 is 14 residues. The CDR3: CASSSGGLEYGYTF. CDR3 nucleotides: TGTGCCAGCAGTTCAGGGGGCTTGGAATATGGCTACACCTTC.

This clonotype was detected many times. The rearrangement joins TRBV7-6 to TRBJ2-2, with unresolved D. Germline loops: CDR1 SGHVS, CDR2 FNYEAQ. The V end was cut by 5 bases, the J end by 7 bases, with 14 bases between. This CDR3 comprises 14 residues. This chain's CDR3 is CASSLNTGGGELFF. As DNA, the CDR3 is TGTGCCAGCAGCCTAAACACCGGCGGCGGGGAGCTGTTTTTT.

CDR3 in amino acids: CASSSTIEAFF. The DNA of the CDR3 is TGTGCCAGCAGTTCCACCATTGAAGCTTTCTTT. V and J are TRBV6-8 and TRBJ1-1; D is undetermined. CDR1 is MNHGY, CDR2 SAAAGT, per germline. This CDR3 comprises 11 residues. V was pared by 4 bases and J by 7 bases, with 7 bases between.

The chain uses TRBV15 and TRBJ1-1; D remains unclear. Germline V CDR1 and CDR2: LNHNV, YYDKDF (reference sequence). V lost 0 bases and J lost 8, with 13 bases in between. The CDR3 covers 14 residues. CDR3 in DNA: TGTGCCACCAGCAGAGATCGTGCACCTCCCGAAGCTTTCTTT. This sequence encodes CATSRDRAPPEAFF.

There are a few counts of this clonotype. The chain carries TRBV28 and TRBJ1-2, with TRBD1 matching over 9 bases. There are 14 residues in the CDR3. With 8 bases clipped from V and 1 base from J, the junction kept 5 bases outside the gene matches. Germline V gene lookup returns CDR1 MDHEN and CDR2 SYDVKM. The chain's CDR3 is CASRSTGGNYGYTF. The CDR3 bases are TGTGCCAGCCGTTCGACAGGGGGTAACTATGGCTACACCTTC.

This clonotype was recorded a few times. The CDR3 DNA reads TGCAGTGCTAGAGTTTATGTCGCCCAAGAGACCCAGTACTTC. Its translation is CSARVYVAQETQYF. The chain is built from TRBV20-1 and TRBJ2-5, with unresolved D. The CDR3 totals 14 residues. Trimming stripped 1 base from V and 1 base from J, with 10 bases between. The germline V gene encodes CDR1 DFQATT and CDR2 SNEGSKA (reference sequence).

This clonotype was seen many times. The gene calls are TRBV7-8 and TRBJ2-1; 11 bases match TRBD2. CDR3 size: 16 residues. Looked up from germline, CDR1 is SGHVS and CDR2 is FQNEAQ. The junction had 6 bases not matched to a gene; V was cut back by 0 bases and J by 8 bases. The CDR3 DNA is TGTGCCAGCAGCTTAGCGATAGCGGGAGGGCCGGATGAGCAGTTCTTC. Amino acid sequence: CASSLAIAGGPDEQFF.

The table lists this clonotype with many counts. The chain links TRBV12-3 or TRBV12-4 to TRBJ1-4, with 9 bases lining up with TRBD1. The CDR3 extends over 14 amino acids. With V trimmed by 3 bases and J by 7 bases, 3 bases remained unmatched. The CDR3 is CASSFTGGGEKLFF. The CDR3 DNA reads TGTGCCAGCAGTTTCACAGGGGGCGGTGAAAAACTGTTTTTT.

This clonotype was observed a handful of times. The rearrangement joins TRBV5-1 to TRBJ2-5, with 13 bases that match TRBD2. The germline CDR1 and CDR2 sequences are SGHRS and YFSETQ. The CDR3 is 15 residues long. Trimming at V came to 4 bases and at J to 5 bases, leaving 5 bases not matched to a gene. CDR3 protein: CASSTGTSGMETQYF. The CDR3 DNA sequence: TGCGCCAGCAGCACGGGGACTAGCGGGATGGAGACCCAGTACTTC.

This clonotype was detected ten times or more. The J gene is TRBJ2-1, the V gene TRBV28, with 8 bases fitting TRBD2. This CDR3 spans 12 amino acids. Germline CDR1 and CDR2: MDHEN and SYDVKM. J lost 13 bases, V lost 5 bases, and 7 bases had no gene match. The CDR3 region has the DNA TGTGCCAGCAGTGCCAGGACTAGCCGCCAGTTCTTC. Its translation is CASSARTSRQFF.

This clonotype was seen more than once but under ten times. CDR3 protein: CASSSVAGTYNEQFF. The CDR3 DNA reads TGTGCCAGCAGTTCTGTAGCGGGGACCTACAATGAGCAGTTCTTC. V is TRBV6-8 and J is TRBJ2-1, with 8 positions matching TRBD2. The CDR3 loop spans 15 amino acids. The germline CDR1 and CDR2 sequences are MNHGY and SAAAGT. The trim removed 4 bases at V and 2 bases at J, leaving 4 bases unmatched.

This chain uses TRBV7-2 with TRBJ1-4; the D is unclear. The germline gives CDR1 SGHTA, CDR2 FQGNSA. This CDR3 comprises 15 residues. Between the trimmed V and J ends, which lost 0 bases and 8 bases, there was a span of 13 bases. The CDR3 here is CASSLAARGSEKLFF. Here the CDR3 DNA reads TGTGCCAGCAGCTTAGCTGCCCGGGGTAGCGAAAAACTGTTTTTT.

This sequence joins TRBV19 and TRBJ1-1; D perhaps matches TRBD1 (5 bases). The V gene's germline CDR1 is LNHDA and CDR2 SQIVND (reference sequence). The CDR3 covers 14 residues. The V end lost 7 bases, the J end lost 2 bases, and 14 bases lay between the germline ends. The CDR3, as DNA: TGTGCCAGTACCTTCCAGGGTCCCAACACTGAAGCTTTCTTT. Amino acid sequence: CASTFQGPNTEAFF.

V usage is TRBV11-2 and J usage is TRBJ2-7; D remains unclear. The CDR3 loop spans 14 amino acids. From germline, CDR1 is SGHAT and CDR2 FQNNGV. Trimming shortened V by 4 bases and J by 0 bases, and 10 bases separated the two germline ends. As DNA, the CDR3 is TGTGCCAGCAGCTGGGGTAGAGGCTCCTACGAGCAGTACTTC. Translated: CASSWGRGSYEQYF. Drawing the rest from reference TRBV11-2 and TRBJ2-7, the complete variable domain is EAGVAQSPRYKIIEKRQSVAFWCNPISGHATLYWYQQILGQGPKLLIQFQNNGVVDDSQLPKDRFSAERLKGVDSTLKIQPAKLEDSAVYLCASSWGRGSYEQYFGPGTRLTVT.

The chain employs TRBV14 and TRBJ1-1; D is uncertain. V lost 2 bases and J lost 3, with 7 bases in between. Germline CDR1 reads SGHDN; CDR2 reads FVKESK. The CDR3 is 13 amino acids. CDR3 coding DNA: TGTGCCAGCAGCCAATACACGGACACTGAAGCTTTCTTT. Translation: CASSQYTDTEAFF.

This clonotype has a handful of counts. The CDR3 protein is CASSPGTSDYEQYF. The CDR3 nucleotides read TGTGCCAGCAGCCCCGGGACTAGCGACTACGAGCAGTACTTC. The chain carries TRBV3-1 and TRBJ2-7; TRBD2 matches at 10 bases. V lost 4 bases, J lost 3 bases, and 3 bases stayed unmatched. The CDR3 has 14 amino acids. Germline CDR1 is LGHDT and CDR2 is YNNKEL (reference sequence).

The chain couples TRBV4-2 to TRBJ1-1; D not certain. The CDR3 runs to 12 residues. V was trimmed by 1 base and J by 11 bases, leaving 11 bases between them. CDR1 and CDR2 (germline): LGHNA, YNFKEQ. CDR3 nucleotide sequence: TGTGCCAGCAGCCAAGGCGACATAGTGGCTTTCTTT. Its translation: CASSQGDIVAFF.

The chain uses TRBV6-5 and TRBJ2-7; D is unclear. The CDR3 contains 13 residues. The germline V and J ends were trimmed by 4 bases and 3 bases, with 10 bases remaining between them. CDR1 MNHEY and CDR2 SVGAGI come from the germline V gene. The CDR3 here is CASSSSPHYEQYF. As DNA, the CDR3 is TGTGCCAGCAGTTCTTCCCCCCACTACGAGCAGTACTTC.

There are a few counts of this clonotype. The V and J genes are TRBV12-3 or TRBV12-4 and TRBJ2-1; a weak D match, TRBD1 (6 bases). V lost 6 bases to trimming and J lost 8 bases, with 26 bases between them. There are 17 residues in the CDR3. The CDR3 DNA reads TGTGCCAGCAGACCGCCCCCACAGGGTACGTTAGTCGATGAGCAGTTCTTC. As protein: CASRPPPQGTLVDEQFF.